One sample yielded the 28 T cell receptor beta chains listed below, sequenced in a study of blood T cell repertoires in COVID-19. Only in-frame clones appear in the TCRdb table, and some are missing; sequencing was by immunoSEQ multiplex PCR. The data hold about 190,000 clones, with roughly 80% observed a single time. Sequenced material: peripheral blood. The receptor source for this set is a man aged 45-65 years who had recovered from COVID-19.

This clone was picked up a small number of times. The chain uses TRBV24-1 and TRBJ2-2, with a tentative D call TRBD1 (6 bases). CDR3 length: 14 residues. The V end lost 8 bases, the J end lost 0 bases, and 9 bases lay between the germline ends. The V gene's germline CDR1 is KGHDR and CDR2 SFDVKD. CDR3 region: CATTGTTNTGELFF. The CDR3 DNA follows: TGTGCCACCACCGGGACAACGAACACCGGGGAGCTGTTTTTT.

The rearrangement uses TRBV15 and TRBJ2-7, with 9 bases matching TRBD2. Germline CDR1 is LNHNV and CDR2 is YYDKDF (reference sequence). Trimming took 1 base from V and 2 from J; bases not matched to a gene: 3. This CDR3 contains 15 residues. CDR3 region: CATSRGLAATYEQYF. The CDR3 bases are TGTGCCACCAGCAGAGGACTAGCGGCCACCTACGAGCAGTACTTC. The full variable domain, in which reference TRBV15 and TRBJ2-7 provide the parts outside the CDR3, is DAMVIQNPRYQVTQFGKPVTLSCSQTLNHNVMYWYQQKSSQAPKLLFHYYDKDFNNEADTPDNFQSRRPNTSFCFLDIRSPGLGDTAMYLCATSRGLAATYEQYFGPGTRLTVT.

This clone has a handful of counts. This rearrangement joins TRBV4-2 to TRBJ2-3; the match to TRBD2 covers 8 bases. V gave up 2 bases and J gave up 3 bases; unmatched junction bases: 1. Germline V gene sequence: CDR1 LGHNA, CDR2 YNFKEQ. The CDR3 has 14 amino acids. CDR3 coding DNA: TGTGCCAGCAGCCAAAGCGGGAGAACAGATACGCAGTATTTT. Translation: CASSQSGRTDTQYF.

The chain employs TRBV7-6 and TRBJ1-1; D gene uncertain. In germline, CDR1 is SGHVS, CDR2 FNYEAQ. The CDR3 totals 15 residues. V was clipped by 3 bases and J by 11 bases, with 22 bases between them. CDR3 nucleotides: TGTGCCAGCAGCTTGGAAAACAGACCCCCCGTAAAGGCTTTCTTT. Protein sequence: CASSLENRPPVKAFF.

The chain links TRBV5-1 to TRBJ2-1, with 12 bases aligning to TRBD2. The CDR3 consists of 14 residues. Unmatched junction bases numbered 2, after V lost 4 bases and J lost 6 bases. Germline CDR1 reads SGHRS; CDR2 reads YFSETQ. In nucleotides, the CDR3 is TGCGCCAGCAGCACGGGACTAGCGGGCAATGAGCAGTTCTTC. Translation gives CASSTGLAGNEQFF. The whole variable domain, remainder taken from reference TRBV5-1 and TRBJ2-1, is KAGVTQTPRYLIKTRGQQVTLSCSPISGHRSVSWYQQTPGQGLQFLFEYFSETQRNKGNFPGRFSGRQFSNSRSEMNVSTLELGDSALYLCASSTGLAGNEQFFGPGTRLTVL.

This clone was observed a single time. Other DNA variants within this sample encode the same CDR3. The CDR3 DNA reads as TGTGCCAGCAGCTTGGGCCAGGGCTCCAATGAGCAGTTCTTC. As protein: CASSLGQGSNEQFF. The chain recombines TRBV11-3 with TRBJ2-1; D is perhaps TRBD1 (5 bases). CDR3 length equals 14 residues. V was shortened by 3 bases and J by 6 bases, with 12 bases between the two germline ends. Germline CDR1 reads SGHNT; CDR2 reads YENEEA.

The CDR3 loop is CASSQAAGAFQETQYF. The CDR3 DNA follows: TGCGCCAGCAGCCAAGCAGCGGGGGCGTTCCAAGAGACCCAGTACTTC. This chain links TRBV4-1 with TRBJ2-5; 8 bases are shared with TRBD2. The CDR3 length is 16 residues. V was clipped by 1 base and J by 1 base; unmatched bases: 5. CDR1 and CDR2 from the germline V gene are MGHRA and YSYEKL.

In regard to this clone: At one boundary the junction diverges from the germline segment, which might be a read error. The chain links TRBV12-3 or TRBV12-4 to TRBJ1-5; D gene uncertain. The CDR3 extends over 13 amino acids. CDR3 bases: TGTGCCAGCAGTTTAGGGCTGAATCGGCCCCAGCATTTT. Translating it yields CASSLGLNRPQHF.

The CDR3, as DNA: TGTGCCAGCAGTCCGGGGGACAGTTCCAAAAACATTCAGTACTTC. The encoded protein is CASSPGDSSKNIQYF. This rearrangement joins TRBV28 to TRBJ2-4; TRBD1 might be the D (7 bases). The CDR3 is 15 residues long. Germline V CDR1 and CDR2: MDHEN, SYDVKM. Trimming took off 5 bases at V and 2 bases at J, with 13 bases between the two ends.

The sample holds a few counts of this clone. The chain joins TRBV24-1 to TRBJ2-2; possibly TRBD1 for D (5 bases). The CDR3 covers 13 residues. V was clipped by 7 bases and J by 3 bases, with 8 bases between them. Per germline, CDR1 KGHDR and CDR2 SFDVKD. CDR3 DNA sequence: TGTGCCACCAGGGACAAATACACCGGGGAGCTGTTTTTT. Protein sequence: CATRDKYTGELFF.

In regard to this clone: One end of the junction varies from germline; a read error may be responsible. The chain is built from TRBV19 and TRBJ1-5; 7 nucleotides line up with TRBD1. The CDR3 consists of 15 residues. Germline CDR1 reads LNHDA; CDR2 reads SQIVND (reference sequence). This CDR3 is CASSIRAGGQGTPFF. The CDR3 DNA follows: TGTGCCAGTAGTATAAGAGCAGGGGGGCAAGGCACTCCTTTTTTT.

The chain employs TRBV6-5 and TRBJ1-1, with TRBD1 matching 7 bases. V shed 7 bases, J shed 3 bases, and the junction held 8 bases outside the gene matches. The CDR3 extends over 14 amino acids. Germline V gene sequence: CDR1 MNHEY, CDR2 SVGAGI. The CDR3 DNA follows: TGTGCCAGCACGGGCGGGACAGCGTACACTGAAGCTTTCTTT. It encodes CASTGGTAYTEAFF.

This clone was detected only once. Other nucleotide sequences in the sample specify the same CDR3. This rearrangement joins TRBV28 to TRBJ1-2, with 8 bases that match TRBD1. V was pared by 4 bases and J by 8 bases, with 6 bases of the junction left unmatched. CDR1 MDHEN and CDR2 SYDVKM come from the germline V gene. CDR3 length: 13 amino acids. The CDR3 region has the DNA TGTGCCAGCAGTTATACAGGGGGGGGCGGCTACACCTTC. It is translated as CASSYTGGGGYTF.

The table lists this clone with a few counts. CDR3 nucleotides: TGCGCCAGCAGCCGAGGGGGTCTTACTCTAAATGGAAACACCATATATTTT. Translating gives CASSRGGLTLNGNTIYF. The V and J genes are TRBV4-1 and TRBJ1-3; a possible D gene is TRBD1 (6 bases). Germline values: CDR1 MGHRA, CDR2 YSYEKL. The CDR3 runs 17 residues. Trimming took off 4 bases at V and 3 bases at J, with 19 bases between the two ends.

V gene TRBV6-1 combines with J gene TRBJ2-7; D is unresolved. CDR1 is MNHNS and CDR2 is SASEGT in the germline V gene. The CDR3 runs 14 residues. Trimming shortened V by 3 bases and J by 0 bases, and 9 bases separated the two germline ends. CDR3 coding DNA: TGTGCCAGCAGTGACGAGTCGCTCTCCTACGAGCAGTACTTC. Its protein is CASSDESLSYEQYF.

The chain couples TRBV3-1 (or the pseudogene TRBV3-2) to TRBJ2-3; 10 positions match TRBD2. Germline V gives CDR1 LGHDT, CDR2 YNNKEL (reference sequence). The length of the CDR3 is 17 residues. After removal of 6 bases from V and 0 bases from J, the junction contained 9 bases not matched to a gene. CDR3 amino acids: CASRAELAGDSTDTQYF. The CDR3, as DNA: TGTGCCAGCAGAGCCGAGCTAGCGGGAGATAGCACAGATACGCAGTATTTT.

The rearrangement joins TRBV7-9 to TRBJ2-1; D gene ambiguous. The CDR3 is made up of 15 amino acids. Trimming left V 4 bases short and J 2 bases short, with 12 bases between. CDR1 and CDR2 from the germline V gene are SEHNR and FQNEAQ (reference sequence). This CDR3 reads CASSSERITYNEQFF. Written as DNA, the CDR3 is TGTGCCAGCAGCTCCGAGAGGATAACCTACAATGAGCAGTTCTTC.

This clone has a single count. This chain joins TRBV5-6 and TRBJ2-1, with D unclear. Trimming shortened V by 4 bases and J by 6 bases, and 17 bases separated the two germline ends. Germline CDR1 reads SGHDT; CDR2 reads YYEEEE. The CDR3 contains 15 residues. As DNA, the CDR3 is TGTGCCAGCAGCCCTCCCGGAGTGGCGAGCAATGAGCAGTTCTTC. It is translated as CASSPPGVASNEQFF.

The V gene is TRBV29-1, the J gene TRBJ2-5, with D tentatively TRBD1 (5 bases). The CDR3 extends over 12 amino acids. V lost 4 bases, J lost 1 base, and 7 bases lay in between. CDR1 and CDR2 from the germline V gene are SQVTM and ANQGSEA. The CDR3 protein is CSVGQIQETQYF. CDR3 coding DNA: TGCAGCGTTGGACAGATCCAAGAGACCCAGTACTTC.

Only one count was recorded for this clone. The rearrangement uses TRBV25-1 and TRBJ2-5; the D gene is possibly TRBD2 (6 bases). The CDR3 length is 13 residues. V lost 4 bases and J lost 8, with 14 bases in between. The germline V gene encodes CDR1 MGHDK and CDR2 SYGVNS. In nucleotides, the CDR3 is TGTGCCAGCAGTGTCGGGATGGGGGGAACCCAGTACTTC. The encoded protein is CASSVGMGGTQYF.

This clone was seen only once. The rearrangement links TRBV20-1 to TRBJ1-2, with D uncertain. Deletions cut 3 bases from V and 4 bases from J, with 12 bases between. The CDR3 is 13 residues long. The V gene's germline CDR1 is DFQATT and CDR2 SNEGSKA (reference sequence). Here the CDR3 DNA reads TGCAGTGCTAGTACCCGAGACTTCTATGGCTACACCTTC. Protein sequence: CSASTRDFYGYTF.

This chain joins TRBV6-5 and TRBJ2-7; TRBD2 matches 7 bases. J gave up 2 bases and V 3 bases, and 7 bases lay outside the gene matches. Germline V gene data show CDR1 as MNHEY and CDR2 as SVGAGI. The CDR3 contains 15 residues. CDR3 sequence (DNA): TGTGCCAGCAGTTATCGTCGTGGGGGGGCCTACGAGCAGTACTTC. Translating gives CASSYRRGGAYEQYF.

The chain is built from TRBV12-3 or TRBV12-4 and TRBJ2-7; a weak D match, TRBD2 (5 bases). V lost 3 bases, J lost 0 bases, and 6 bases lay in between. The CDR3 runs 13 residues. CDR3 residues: CASSFGSSYEQYF. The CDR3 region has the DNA TGTGCCAGCAGTTTTGGGAGCTCCTACGAGCAGTACTTC.

The CDR3 spells CASSLVGQGLIGTEAFF. The CDR3 nucleotides are TGTGCCAGCAGTTTAGTAGGACAGGGGTTGATAGGCACTGAAGCTTTCTTT. The chain joins TRBV27 to TRBJ1-1; 9 bases align to TRBD1. From germline, CDR1 is MNHEY and CDR2 SMNVEV (reference sequence). This CDR3 region has 17 residues. V lost 2 bases and J lost 4; bases outside the gene matches: 11.

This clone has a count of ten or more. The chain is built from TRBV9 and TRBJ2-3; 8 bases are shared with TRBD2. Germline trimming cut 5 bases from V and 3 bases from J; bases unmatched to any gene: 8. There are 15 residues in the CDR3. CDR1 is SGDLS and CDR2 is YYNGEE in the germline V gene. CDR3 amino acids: CASRKVSGATDTQYF. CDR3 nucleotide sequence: TGTGCCAGCAGAAAAGTTAGCGGGGCGACAGATACGCAGTATTTT.

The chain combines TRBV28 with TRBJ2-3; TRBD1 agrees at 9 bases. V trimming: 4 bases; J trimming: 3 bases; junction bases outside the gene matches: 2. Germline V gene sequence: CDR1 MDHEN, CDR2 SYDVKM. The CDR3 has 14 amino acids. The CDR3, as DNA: TGTGCCAGCAGTTCCGACAGGGGGACAGATACGCAGTATTTT. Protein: CASSSDRGTDTQYF.

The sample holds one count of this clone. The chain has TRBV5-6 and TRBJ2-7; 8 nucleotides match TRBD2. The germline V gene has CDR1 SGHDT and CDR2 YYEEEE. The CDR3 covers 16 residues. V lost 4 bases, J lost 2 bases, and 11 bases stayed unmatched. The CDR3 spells CASSRGSGSGTYEQYF. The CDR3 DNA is TGTGCCAGCAGCAGAGGCAGCGGGAGTGGGACCTACGAGCAGTACTTC.

CDR3 loop: CASSLRYGAGGSEQFF. CDR3 sequence (DNA): TGTGCCAGCAGCTTAAGATATGGAGCGGGAGGTTCTGAGCAGTTCTTC. The chain combines TRBV7-3 with TRBJ2-1; TRBD2 matches at 9 bases. Germline CDR1 reads SGHTA; CDR2 reads FQGTGA. The CDR3 totals 16 residues. With V trimmed by 1 base and J by 9 bases, 10 bases remained unmatched.